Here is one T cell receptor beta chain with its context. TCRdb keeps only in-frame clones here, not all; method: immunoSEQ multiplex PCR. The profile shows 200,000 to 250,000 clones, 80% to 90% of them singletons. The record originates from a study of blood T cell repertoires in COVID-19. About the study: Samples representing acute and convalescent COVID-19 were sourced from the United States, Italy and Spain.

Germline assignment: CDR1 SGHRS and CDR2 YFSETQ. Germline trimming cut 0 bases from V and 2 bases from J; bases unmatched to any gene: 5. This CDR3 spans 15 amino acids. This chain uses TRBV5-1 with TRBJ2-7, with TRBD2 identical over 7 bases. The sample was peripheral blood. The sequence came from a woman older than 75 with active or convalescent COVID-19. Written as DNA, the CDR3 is TGCGCCAGCAGCTTGGATACTAGCGTCACCTACGAGCAGTACTTC. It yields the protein CASSLDTSVTYEQYF.